This entry is about one T cell receptor (beta chain). Its antigen is not identified. Germline V CDR1 and CDR2: MNHNS, SASEGT. The ends were cut back, 6 bases at V and 0 bases at J, with 9 bases in the middle. CDR3 length: 15 amino acids. Both 60 Vbeta primers and 13 Jbeta primers went into the PCR. Clones were read by immunoSEQ multiplex PCR, and TCRdb kept only the in-frame ones, dropping some. Its listing shows 31,000 or so clones. This entry is derived from a study of cytomegalovirus exposure and HLA in healthy donors. Study-wide results and limits: Several top significant clusters appeared, in a later analysis, to be linked to common viral pathogens. The study dropped some indistinguishable V segments, TRBV6-2 and TRBV6-3 among them.

The sample taken for sequencing was PBMCs. V and J are TRBV6-1 and TRBJ2-6, with unresolved D. This clonotype was obtained from a female donor in good health and CMV-seronegative. As DNA, the CDR3 is TGTGCCAGCAGATTAGAGAGCTCTGGGGCCAACGTCCTGACTTTC. Translated, it gives CASRLESSGANVLTF.